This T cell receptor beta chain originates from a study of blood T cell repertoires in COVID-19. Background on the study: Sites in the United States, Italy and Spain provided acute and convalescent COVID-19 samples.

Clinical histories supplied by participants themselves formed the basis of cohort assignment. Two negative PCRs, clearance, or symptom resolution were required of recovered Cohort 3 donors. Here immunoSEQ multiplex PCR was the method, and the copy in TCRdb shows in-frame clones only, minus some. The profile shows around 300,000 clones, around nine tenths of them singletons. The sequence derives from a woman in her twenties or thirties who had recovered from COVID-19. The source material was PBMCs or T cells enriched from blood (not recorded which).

CDR3 DNA sequence: TGTGCCAGCAACTGGGCCGGCAACACCGGGGAGCTGTTTTTT. This translates into CASNWAGNTGELFF. The J gene is TRBJ2-2, the V gene TRBV28; no definite D call. In germline, CDR1 is MDHEN, CDR2 SYDVKM. Trimming took off 7 bases at V and 2 bases at J, with 11 bases between the two ends. The CDR3 contains 14 residues.